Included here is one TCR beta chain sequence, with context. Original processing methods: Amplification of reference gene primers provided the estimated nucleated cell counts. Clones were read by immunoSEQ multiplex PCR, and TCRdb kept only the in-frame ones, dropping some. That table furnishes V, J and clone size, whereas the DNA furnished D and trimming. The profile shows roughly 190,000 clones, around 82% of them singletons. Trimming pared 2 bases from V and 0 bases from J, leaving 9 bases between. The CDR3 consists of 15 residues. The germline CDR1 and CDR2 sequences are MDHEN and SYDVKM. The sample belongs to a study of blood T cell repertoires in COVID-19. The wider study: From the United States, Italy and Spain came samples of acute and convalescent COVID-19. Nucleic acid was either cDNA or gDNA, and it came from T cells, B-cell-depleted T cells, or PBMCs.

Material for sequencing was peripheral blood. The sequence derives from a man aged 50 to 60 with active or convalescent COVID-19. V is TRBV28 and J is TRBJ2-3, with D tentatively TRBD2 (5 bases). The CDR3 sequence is CASSLVAGSTDTQYF. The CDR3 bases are TGTGCCAGCAGTTTAGTCGCGGGCAGCACAGATACGCAGTATTTT.